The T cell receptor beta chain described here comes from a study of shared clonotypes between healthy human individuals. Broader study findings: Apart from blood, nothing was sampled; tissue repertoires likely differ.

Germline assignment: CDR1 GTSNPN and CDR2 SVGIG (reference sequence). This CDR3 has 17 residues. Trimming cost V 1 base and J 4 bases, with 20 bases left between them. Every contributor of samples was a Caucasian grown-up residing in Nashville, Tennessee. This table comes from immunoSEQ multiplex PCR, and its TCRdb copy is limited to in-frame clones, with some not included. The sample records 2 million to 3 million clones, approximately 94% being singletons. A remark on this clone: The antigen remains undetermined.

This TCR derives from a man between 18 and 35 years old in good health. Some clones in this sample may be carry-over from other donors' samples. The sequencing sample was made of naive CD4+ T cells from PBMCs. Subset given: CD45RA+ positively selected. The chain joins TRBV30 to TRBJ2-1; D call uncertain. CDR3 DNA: TGTGCCTGGAGTGCCCCAGAATCTAGGGATAAATACAATGAGCAGTTCTTC. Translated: CAWSAPESRDKYNEQFF.